This TCR beta chain was identified in a study of T cell responses to AZD1222 COVID-19 vaccine (dated by TCRdb to the early 2020s). Broadly, across the study: A total of 233 trial participants underwent TCR sequencing, of whom about 200 had received two doses of AZD1222 and some 25 had received two doses of the MenACWY control vaccine. Trial participants were enrolled by age into subgroups of 18-55, 56-69 and 70-plus years, and around 140, 26 and 57 TCR-sequenced participants, respectively, were included in these subgroups.

The time point label of this sample denotes: about 28 days (+/-7) after the second vaccine dose. Explained via the paper, the treatment or condition label denotes: meningococcal conjugate vaccine given as trial control. Vaccinee samples were obtained from the UK trials COV001 and COV002, which included a single-blind randomized controlled phase 2/3 trial of AZD1222 (ChAdOx1 nCoV-19) in healthy adults. Trial participant PBMC samples were collected at day 0 and day 28 after the second dose for TCRbeta chain sequencing. As concerns this clone: Its target antigen remains unknown. Qualities for individual bases were not recorded, and no much larger clone is one base off.

The CDR3 regions of human TCRbeta chains were analyzed by immunosequencing. Under the source paper's analysis protocol: TCRs in the repertoires were compared against a reference library of SARS-CoV-2-specific TCRs that had been generated with the MIRA antigen-specificity platform. Breadth meant the fraction of unique TCRs that were SARS-CoV-2-associated, whereas depth meant the fraction of total T cells that were SARS-CoV-2-associated. Each spike-specific TCR was assigned to its reactive spike region and to a CD4 or CD8 class using the MIRA data. Log10-transformed breadth and depth values were compared by one-way ANOVA with Sidak's multiple comparisons tests. Not all clones reach the TCRdb copy of this immuneACCESS table, which keeps in-frame sequences only. Checked studies attribute under half of the gap to unresolved V genes and leave the rest unexplained. The DNA was the basis for D and trimming; V, J and clone size are from that table. The sample table contains around 130,000 clones; only one count was recorded for roughly 90% of them. Around 4.4% of the sample is taken by the ten largest.

Study-wide conclusions, independent of this receptor: Conclusions about previously exposed vaccinees are limited because only six or seven AZD1222 recipients were SARS-CoV-2 seropositive at baseline. Epitopes outside the regions mutated in the B.1.351 and B.1.1.7 variants were reportedly recognized by nearly half of the unique spike-specific TCRs. In the small 56-69-year group, the increase in depth fell short of significance, most likely because of low power. Participants were mostly white British, with more females than males. The authors suggested clonal diversity may have been underestimated. No day 14 peak-response samples were available, so repertoires were characterized only after the peak T cell response. The whole spike protein was spanned by vaccine-associated CD4 TCRs, and dominant responses were seen in regions 160-218 and 743-854. A significant rise in spike-specific TCR breadth and depth was observed after two AZD1222 doses relative to day 0 and relative to MenACWY recipients.

Source: peripheral blood, taken 28 days after the second dose of the MenACWY control vaccine. This TCR was recovered from an adult who received the MenACWY meningococcal vaccine as a control.

The CDR3 here reads CASSGPNYGYTF. The base sequence is TGTGCCAGCAGTGGACCGAACTATGGCTACACCTTC. The sequence joins TRBV27 to TRBJ1-2; the D segment cannot be called with confidence. V and J lose 5 bases and 2 bases, and a span of 6 bases separates them. The CDR3, cysteine through phenylalanine, is 12 amino acids long. Of the read, only the CDR3 DNA is kept; its 36 bases are in frame from base 1. From a lookup of the germline V gene (reference sequence), CDR1 and CDR2 are MNHEY and SMNVEV.